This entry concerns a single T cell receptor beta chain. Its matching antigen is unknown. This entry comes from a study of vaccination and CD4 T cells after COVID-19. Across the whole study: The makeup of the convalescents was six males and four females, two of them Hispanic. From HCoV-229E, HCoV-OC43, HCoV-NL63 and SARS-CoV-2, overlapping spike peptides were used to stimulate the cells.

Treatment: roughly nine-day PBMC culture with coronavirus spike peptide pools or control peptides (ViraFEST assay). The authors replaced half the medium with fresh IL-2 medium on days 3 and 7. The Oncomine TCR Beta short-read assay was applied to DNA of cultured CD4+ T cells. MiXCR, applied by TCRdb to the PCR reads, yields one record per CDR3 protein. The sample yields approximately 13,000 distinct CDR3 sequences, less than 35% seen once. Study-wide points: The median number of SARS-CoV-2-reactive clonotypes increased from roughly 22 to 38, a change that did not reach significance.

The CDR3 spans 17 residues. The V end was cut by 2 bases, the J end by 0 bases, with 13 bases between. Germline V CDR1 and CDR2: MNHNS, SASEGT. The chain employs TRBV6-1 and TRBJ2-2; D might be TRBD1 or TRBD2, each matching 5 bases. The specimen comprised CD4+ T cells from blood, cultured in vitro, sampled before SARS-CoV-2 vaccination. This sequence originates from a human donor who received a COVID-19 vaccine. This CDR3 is CASSERGPGSNTGELFF. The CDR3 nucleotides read TGTGCCAGCAGTGAACGGGGCCCCGGATCGAACACCGGGGAGCTGTTTTTT.